This entry is about one T cell receptor (beta chain). The specificity of this receptor is unknown. A much larger clone differs by one base, so this may be a read error. The roughly 38 donors, aged about 6 to 95 years, were systemically healthy Caucasian individuals from Russia. Each donor gave 8 to 10 milliliters of peripheral blood, collected into EDTA-treated Vacutainer tubes. Ficoll-Paque density-gradient centrifugation was used to isolate PBMCs, with at least 7 million per sample. Trizol reagent was used to extract total RNA from the PBMCs, yielding at least 6 micrograms per sample. The percentages of naive CD45RAhigh/CD27high T cells were determined by flow cytometry on a PBMC aliquot from every donor. This entry belongs to a study of blood T cells in healthy people across ages (dated by TCRdb to about 2015). Concerning the study at large: In model experiments, template switching captured roughly one uniquely barcoded TCR beta cDNA molecule for every two T cells. Age-related changes in TCR beta repertoire diversity were measured in the study by deep sequencing normalized with unique cDNA molecular identifiers. The donors were divided into four age groups: young (average around 16 years), middle-aged (roughly 40), aged (62) and long-lived (roughly 82). To avoid experimental bias, donors of different ages were randomly spread across the sequencing lanes. Using the same blood draw, the study looked at two additional independent replicas of 1 million unique cDNA reads for two donors, one aged 18 to 30 and the other aged 80 or older.

The full study reports these points: Observed TCR beta diversity per million T cells fell roughly linearly with age, and a significant reduction was already apparent by age around 40. Compared with the aged group, the long-lived group had more naive CD4+ T cells, fewer expanded clones and increased TCR diversity, a pattern suggesting age selection. Estimates of total diversity based on one million sequenced T cells were regarded as lower bounds and as underestimates. Because profiling used bulk unsorted PBMCs, naive and antigen-experienced compartments could not be compared conclusively. A strong correlation was found between observed TCR beta diversity and the percentage of naive T cells measured by flow cytometry. The CMV infection status of donors was not known, potentially confounding age-related changes in expanded clonotypes.

Receptor libraries were prepared by 5' RACE. The data were produced on an Illumina HiSeq 2500. A second PCR of roughly 7 to 12 cycles was run with a J-beta primer mix and a sample-barcoded 5' primer. A unique molecular identifier was introduced onto each TCR beta cDNA molecule by a template-switch 5' adaptor carrying 12 random nucleotides. At least 3 million CDR3-containing paired-end reads were obtained from each sample. First-strand cDNA was synthesized from all RNA with the Mint cDNA synthesis kit, primed by a TRBC-specific oligonucleotide. After uracil-DNA glycosylase treatment, a first 18-cycle PCR used universal primers M1SS and BC2_uni_R on all cDNA. The published analysis was carried out like this. For normalization, 1 million high-quality reads were randomly selected from each sample, with every read carrying a distinct molecular identifier. Instead of being binned into consensus sequences, reads that shared molecular identifiers were thrown out. MiTCR, set to a Q25 quality threshold and the strictest error-elimination algorithm, was used for CDR3 identification, clonotype clustering and error correction. A nonparametric unseen species model with Euler transformation was used to estimate a lower bound on total TCR beta diversity. TCRdb trimmed public reads at Q25 via fastp, called clones via MiXCR and kept in-frame beta chains. CDR3 protein duplicates are merged, each entry listing the most common genes and DNA. The V and J calls, along with clone size, are taken from TCRdb and not from the paper's own processing. Within this sample are 1.5 million to 2 million distinct CDR3 sequences, with approximately 30% of them counted one time only. Over 7% of the sample rests with the top ten.

Sequencing was done on a sample of blood. The origin of this receptor is a woman in her thirties in good health.

The CDR3 in this case is CSVGGLPADTQYF. The DNA is TGCAGCGTTGGAGGGCTCCCGGCAGATACGCAGTATTTT. The rearrangement joined TRBV29-1 to TRBJ2-3; the best D guess is TRBD2, with 5 bases matching. Trimming takes 4 bases from V and 4 bases from J, and the germline ends sit 12 bases apart. The germline V gene yields SQVTM for CDR1 and ANQGSEA for CDR2. CDR3 length: 13 amino acids, cysteine to phenylalanine. Only CDR3 DNA remains: 39 bases, in frame from the first base.